Below are 31 T cell receptor beta chains sequenced from a single sample in a study of T cells in Graves' hyperthyroidism and ophthalmopathy. Amplification targeted TCR beta CDR3 regions from RNA transcripts. Initially, a first-round RT-PCR of the TCR CDR3 employed the HTBI primer set. TCRdb analysed the multiplex PCR reads with MiXCR anew, one entry per CDR3 protein. The table shows 300,000 to 450,000 distinct CDR3 sequences, with roughly 14% occurring only once. The sequencing input was blood. The receptors were gathered from a woman in her thirties with Graves' ophthalmopathy.

This clonotype was seen repeatedly, ten times or more. The chain joins TRBV24-1 to TRBJ2-5; 7 positions match TRBD1. Trimming at V came to 3 bases and at J to 5 bases, leaving 14 bases not matched to a gene. This CDR3 contains 17 residues. Per the germline V gene, CDR1 is KGHDR and CDR2 is SFDVKD. CDR3 in amino acids: CATSDIGTESLRETQYF. In DNA form, the CDR3 reads TGTGCCACCAGTGATATTGGGACAGAAAGTCTCCGGGAGACCCAGTACTTC.

This clonotype was recorded many times. This chain joins TRBV20-1 and TRBJ2-1; 7 nucleotides line up with TRBD2. Trimming removed 1 base from V and 3 bases from J; junction bases left unmatched: 9. The CDR3 covers 16 residues. The germline CDR1 and CDR2 sequences are DFQATT and SNEGSKA (reference sequence). This CDR3 is CSARGTSGTRYNEQFF. For the CDR3, the DNA is TGCAGTGCTAGAGGGACGAGCGGGACCCGCTACAATGAGCAGTTCTTC.

The chain combines TRBV5-8 with TRBJ1-5; 8 positions agree with TRBD1. Trimming at V came to 4 bases and at J to 4 bases, leaving 7 bases not matched to a gene. This CDR3 has 15 residues. CDR1 and CDR2 (germline): SGHTS, YDEGEE. CDR3 DNA: TGTGCCAGCAGCGGGGGACAGGCCAAAAATCAGCCCCAGCATTTT. Protein sequence: CASSGGQAKNQPQHF.

This clonotype was seen just once. The chain uses TRBV28 and TRBJ2-7; D not certain. The CDR3 extends over 13 amino acids. V lost 7 bases, J lost 1 base, and 11 bases lay in between. Looked up from germline, CDR1 is MDHEN and CDR2 is SYDVKM. CDR3 DNA sequence: TGTGCCAGCACCTCCGGGTCTTCCTACGAGCAGTACTTC. The encoded protein is CASTSGSSYEQYF.

This clonotype came up many times. The chain uses TRBV20-1 and TRBJ2-7; D is unresolved. V gave up 5 bases and J gave up 3 bases, with 17 bases separating them. Per the germline V gene, CDR1 is DFQATT and CDR2 is SNEGSKA (reference sequence). This CDR3 is built from 14 residues. CDR3 bases: TGCAGTGCTCCCGCGCCCCAAGCAGGCTACGAGCAGTACTTC. Protein sequence: CSAPAPQAGYEQYF.

The chain links TRBV14 to TRBJ2-5; D is uncertain. V shed 3 bases and J shed 4 bases, with 9 bases lying between them. The germline CDR1 and CDR2 sequences are SGHDN and FVKESK. This CDR3 spans 13 amino acids. The CDR3: CASSHPSLETQYF. CDR3 bases: TGTGCCAGCAGCCACCCATCTTTAGAGACCCAGTACTTC.

Ten or more counts support this clonotype. The chain links TRBV18 to TRBJ1-2; 7 bases match TRBD1. CDR1 and CDR2 (germline): KGHSH, LQKENI. This CDR3 comprises 13 residues. V lost 5 bases to trimming and J lost 6 bases; unmatched junction nucleotides: 6. The CDR3: CASSTTGVDGYTF. The CDR3 DNA sequence: TGTGCCAGCTCAACAACAGGGGTGGATGGCTACACCTTC.

This clonotype was seen repeatedly, ten times or more. V and J are TRBV5-1 and TRBJ2-1; no firm D call. Germline CDR1 is SGHRS and CDR2 is YFSETQ. This CDR3 is built from 15 residues. V lost 0 bases to trimming and J lost 8 bases, with 15 bases between them. This CDR3 is CASSLGAPRFDEQFF. CDR3 nucleotides: TGCGCCAGCAGCTTGGGAGCCCCCCGGTTTGATGAGCAGTTCTTC.

This clonotype was seen ten or more times. The V call is TRBV7-2, the J call TRBJ2-5; D call uncertain. Germline V gene sequence: CDR1 SGHTA, CDR2 FQGNSA. This CDR3 has 13 amino acids. The V gene lost 2 bases and the J gene lost 2 bases, with 6 bases spanning the gap. The CDR3 DNA sequence: TGTGCCAGCAGCTTATATGGGCAAGAGACCCAGTACTTC. Its translation: CASSLYGQETQYF.

In this sample, this clonotype turned up many times. The gene calls are TRBV5-1 and TRBJ1-1, with TRBD1 identical over 9 bases. This CDR3 has 15 residues. Germline trimming cut 6 bases from V and 4 bases from J; bases unmatched to any gene: 10. From germline, CDR1 is SGHRS and CDR2 YFSETQ. The CDR3 nucleotides are TGCGCCAGCAACCCCTCGACAGGGGGGGCCACTGAAGCTTTCTTT. It encodes CASNPSTGGATEAFF. The full variable domain, rest sourced from reference TRBV5-1 and TRBJ1-1, is KAGVTQTPRYLIKTRGQQVTLSCSPISGHRSVSWYQQTPGQGLQFLFEYFSETQRNKGNFPGRFSGRQFSNSRSEMNVSTLELGDSALYLCASNPSTGGATEAFFGQGTRLTVV.

This chain connects TRBV6-1 to TRBJ1-4; D may be TRBD1 (6 bases). Trimming left V 3 bases short and J 7 bases short, with 21 bases between. In germline, CDR1 is MNHNS, CDR2 SASEGT. The CDR3 has 17 amino acids. The chain's CDR3 is CASSDSPGALAAEKLFF. The CDR3, as DNA: TGTGCCAGCAGTGACAGCCCGGGGGCATTGGCTGCTGAAAAACTGTTTTTT.

This clonotype was found many times. The chain joins TRBV28 to TRBJ1-5, with 11 bases matching TRBD1. The germline V gene has CDR1 MDHEN and CDR2 SYDVKM. V shed 4 bases and J 2 bases; nucleotides not matched to a gene: 7. The CDR3 runs 17 residues. This CDR3 is CASSSDRGRRGNQPQHF. CDR3 bases: TGTGCCAGCAGTTCGGACAGGGGGCGGAGGGGCAATCAGCCCCAGCATTTT.

This clonotype has at least ten counts. The chain recombines TRBV7-9 with TRBJ2-7; D unresolved. V lost 2 bases, J lost 6 bases, and 8 bases lay in between. Germline assignment: CDR1 SEHNR and CDR2 FQNEAQ (reference sequence). The CDR3 contains 12 residues. CDR3 amino acids: CASSLLLREQYF. The CDR3, as DNA: TGTGCCAGCAGCTTACTTCTGCGCGAGCAGTACTTC.

The genes are TRBV29-1 and TRBJ2-1, with D unresolved. Germline V gives CDR1 SQVTM, CDR2 ANQGSEA. V was clipped by 6 bases and J by 4 bases, with 4 bases between them. The length of the CDR3 is 10 residues. CDR3 nucleotide sequence: TGCAGCGTAATATACAATGAGCAGTTCTTC. Translating gives CSVIYNEQFF.

This clonotype was seen at least ten times. The chain uses TRBV27 and TRBJ2-2; the match to TRBD2 covers 9 bases. Germline V CDR1 and CDR2: MNHEY, SMNVEV (reference sequence). V gave up 6 bases and J gave up 7 bases; unmatched junction bases: 18. This CDR3 is built from 18 residues. The CDR3 region has the DNA TGTGCCAGCAGACCCCTGTCGGGCGGGGGGGCTCATAGCGGGGAGCTGTTTTTT. Protein product: CASRPLSGGGAHSGELFF.

This clonotype showed up many times. The chain joins TRBV4-1 to TRBJ2-7; 9 bases are shared with TRBD1. With 1 base clipped from V and 5 bases from J, the junction kept 6 bases outside the gene matches. The CDR3 runs 15 residues. In germline, CDR1 is MGHRA, CDR2 YSYEKL. This chain's CDR3 is CASSQANRGRNEQYF. Here the CDR3 DNA reads TGCGCCAGCAGCCAAGCAAACAGGGGGCGGAACGAGCAGTACTTC.

This clonotype was counted many times. The rearrangement joins TRBV19 to TRBJ1-1; D unclear. The length of the CDR3 is 15 residues. The V gene lost 3 bases and the J gene lost 1 base, with 12 bases spanning the gap. Germline V gene data show CDR1 as LNHDA and CDR2 as SQIVND (reference sequence). Here the CDR3 reads CASSMYGRQNTEAFF. The CDR3 bases are TGTGCCAGTAGTATGTATGGAAGGCAGAACACTGAAGCTTTCTTT.

This clonotype was seen more than once but under ten times. The CDR3: CATSDTDGDTQYF. For the CDR3, the DNA is TGTGCCACCAGCGATACGGACGGGGATACGCAGTATTTT. The rearrangement links TRBV15 to TRBJ2-3; no clear D gene. The CDR3 runs to 13 residues. V was shortened by 5 bases and J by 6 bases, with 12 bases between the two germline ends. In germline, CDR1 is LNHNV, CDR2 YYDKDF (reference sequence).

This CDR3 is CASKIAGWETQYF. CDR3 sequence (DNA): TGTGCCAGCAAGATAGCGGGGTGGGAGACCCAGTACTTC. The rearrangement joins TRBV27 to TRBJ2-5; TRBD2 matches 8 bases. Trimming removed 7 bases from V and 5 bases from J; junction bases left unmatched: 6. CDR1 is MNHEY and CDR2 is SMNVEV in the germline V gene (reference sequence). This CDR3 is built from 13 residues.

This clonotype was recorded many times. The chain carries TRBV7-3 and TRBJ2-7, with 12 bases identical to TRBD1. The CDR3 runs 15 residues. Germline V lookup: CDR1 SGHTA, CDR2 FQGTGA. Germline trimming cut 4 bases from V and 5 bases from J; bases unmatched to any gene: 6. The CDR3 loop reads CASSSVGQGADEQYF. As DNA, the CDR3 is TGTGCCAGCAGCTCCGTGGGACAGGGGGCTGACGAGCAGTACTTC.

This chain links TRBV19 with TRBJ1-1; weak D call: TRBD1 (6 bases). V was clipped by 6 bases and J by 8 bases, with 22 bases between them. The CDR3 spans 15 residues. Per the germline V gene, CDR1 is LNHDA and CDR2 is SQIVND (reference sequence). The CDR3 loop reads CASRAQMGGFGEAFF. As DNA, the CDR3 is TGTGCCAGTAGGGCCCAGATGGGGGGCTTTGGCGAAGCTTTCTTT.

The table lists this clonotype with many counts. The J gene is TRBJ1-2, the V gene TRBV6-1; possibly TRBD1 for D (5 bases). Trimming cost V 7 bases and J 2 bases, with 17 bases left between them. There are 15 residues in the CDR3. The germline V gene has CDR1 MNHNS and CDR2 SASEGT. The CDR3 sequence is CASTPAGGRNYGYTF. The CDR3 bases are TGTGCCAGCACTCCCGCTGGGGGACGGAACTATGGCTACACCTTC.

This clonotype showed up just a few times. This rearrangement joins TRBV9 to TRBJ2-2; D remains unclear. The CDR3 consists of 15 residues. Germline V gives CDR1 SGDLS, CDR2 YYNGEE. V was trimmed by 4 bases and J by 0 bases, leaving 10 bases between them. CDR3 region: CASSLEGTNTGELFF. The CDR3 bases are TGTGCCAGCAGCCTCGAAGGGACGAACACCGGGGAGCTGTTTTTT.

This clonotype was detected only a few times. Being one base from a much bigger clone, this may be a read error. The chain couples TRBV12-3 or TRBV12-4 to TRBJ1-5, with D possibly being TRBD1 (5 bases). There are 15 residues in the CDR3. The CDR3 DNA follows: TGTGCCAACAGTTTAGCGGGGGTGAGAGATCAGCCCCAGCATTTT. Translated: CANSLAGVRDQPQHF.

This clonotype was found many times. The J gene is TRBJ1-1, the V gene TRBV3-1; D call uncertain. Germline lookup yields CDR1 LGHDT and CDR2 YNNKEL (reference sequence). This CDR3 contains 14 residues. Trimming stripped 4 bases from V and 3 bases from J, with 12 bases between. DNA for the CDR3: TGTGCCAGCAGCCTGGGAGTCACGGACACTGAAGCTTTCTTT. Its protein is CASSLGVTDTEAFF.

The rearrangement links TRBV29-1 to TRBJ2-7; D could derive from TRBD1 or TRBD2 (5 bases each). The CDR3 runs 12 residues. Trimming cost V 6 bases and J 6 bases, with 15 bases left between them. The germline V gene has CDR1 SQVTM and CDR2 ANQGSEA. The chain's CDR3 is CSVEGRGAEQYF. The DNA for the CDR3 is TGCAGCGTCGAGGGCCGAGGGGCCGAGCAGTACTTC.

This clonotype was recorded many times. V gene TRBV12-3 or TRBV12-4 combines with J gene TRBJ1-5, with a tentative D call TRBD1 (5 bases). The CDR3 consists of 14 residues. The V gene lost 5 bases and the J gene lost 3 bases, with 11 bases spanning the gap. The CDR3 DNA is TGTGCCAGCAGTCCTAGACAGATCAATCAGCCCCAGCATTTT. It codes for CASSPRQINQPQHF.

V and J are TRBV15 and TRBJ1-5; tentative D call: TRBD1 (6 bases). Germline CDR1 is LNHNV and CDR2 is YYDKDF (reference sequence). This CDR3 is built from 15 residues. The V end lost 4 bases, the J end lost 4 bases, and 14 bases lay between the germline ends. The CDR3 is CATSIDRFGNQPQHF. For the CDR3, the DNA is TGTGCCACCAGCATAGACAGGTTCGGGAATCAGCCCCAGCATTTT.

As regards this clonotype: A single base separates this from a much larger clone, so it may be a read error. V is TRBV20-1 and J is TRBJ2-3; D gene ambiguous. This CDR3 has 10 residues. V was clipped by 4 bases and J by 2 bases, with 1 base between them. The germline V gene encodes CDR1 DFQATT and CDR2 SNEGSKA (reference sequence). In nucleotides, the CDR3 is TGCAGTGCTACCACAGATACGCAGTATTTT. This sequence encodes CSATTDTQYF.

The V and J genes are TRBV25-1 and TRBJ2-3, with 9 bases matching TRBD2. The CDR3 is made up of 15 amino acids. Per the germline V gene, CDR1 is MGHDK and CDR2 is SYGVNS. J lost 3 bases, V lost 6 bases, and 7 bases had no gene match. CDR3 amino acids: CASSGGAGGTDTQYF. CDR3 nucleotide sequence: TGTGCCAGCAGCGGTGGGGCGGGGGGGACAGATACGCAGTATTTT.

This clonotype has at least ten counts. The gene calls are TRBV9 and TRBJ2-1, with D maybe TRBD1 (5 bases). CDR3 size: 17 residues. V dropped 4 bases and J dropped 0 bases, with 17 bases sitting between them. Germline CDR1 SGDLS, CDR2 YYNGEE. CDR3 loop: CASSHLGVMSSYNEQFF. CDR3 in DNA: TGTGCCAGCAGCCACCTAGGGGTGATGAGCTCCTACAATGAGCAGTTCTTC.